This entry lists 28 T cell receptor beta chains sequenced from one sample in a study of blood T cell repertoires in COVID-19 (dated by TCRdb to between 2020 and 2021). Libraries were made using the immunoSEQ multiplex PCR assay. Not all clones reach the TCRdb copy of this immuneACCESS table, which keeps in-frame sequences only. Checked studies attribute under half of the gap to unresolved V genes and leave the rest unexplained. Recorded for this sample are about 90,000 clones; around four fifths of them occurred a single time. In total, the top ten clones hold approximately 10% of the sample. The sample consisted of peripheral blood. These receptor sequences come from a woman of 80 years or more with acute or convalescent COVID-19.

The chain recombines TRBV6-6 with TRBJ1-1; no clear D gene. V was pared by 2 bases and J by 12 bases, with 7 bases between. CDR3 length: 10 amino acids. Per germline, CDR1 MNHNY and CDR2 SVGAGI (reference sequence). The CDR3 reads CASSYDITFF. The CDR3, as DNA: TGTGCCAGCAGTTACGACATCACTTTCTTT.

The CDR3 reads CASSQVGVGYGYTF. CDR3 DNA: TGCGCCAGCAGCCAAGTCGGGGTCGGTTATGGCTACACCTTC. This rearrangement joins TRBV4-3 to TRBJ1-2; D unclear. CDR3 length: 14 amino acids. Trimming took 1 base from V and 5 from J, leaving 11 bases between them. Per germline, CDR1 LGHNA and CDR2 YSLEER.

This chain connects TRBV18 to TRBJ1-2; D remains ambiguous. Trimming took 2 bases from V and 2 from J, leaving 6 bases between them. CDR1 and CDR2 from the germline V gene are KGHSH and LQKENI. The CDR3 sequence is 13 residues long. The CDR3 region has the DNA TGTGCCAGCTCACCAGGGGAGAACTATGGCTACACCTTC. Translated, it gives CASSPGENYGYTF.

The chain has TRBV11-2 and TRBJ2-1; 13 bases map to TRBD2. With V trimmed by 6 bases and J by 9 bases, 5 bases remained unmatched. Per the germline V gene, CDR1 is SGHAT and CDR2 is FQNNGV. This CDR3 contains 14 residues. The CDR3 sequence is CASREGLAGTEQFF. CDR3 coding DNA: TGTGCCAGCAGGGAGGGACTAGCGGGGACTGAGCAGTTCTTC.

The genes are TRBV18 and TRBJ2-3, with D uncertain. Trimming removed 4 bases from V and 3 bases from J, with 14 bases in between. Germline V CDR1 and CDR2: KGHSH, LQKENI. The length of the CDR3 is 15 residues. This CDR3 reads CASSQYTEGTDTQYF. Here the CDR3 DNA reads TGTGCCAGCTCACAATACACAGAAGGAACAGATACGCAGTATTTT.

The rearrangement links TRBV7-8 to TRBJ2-2, with 10 positions matching TRBD2. Trimming took 0 bases from V and 1 from J; bases not matched to a gene: 2. In germline, CDR1 is SGHVS, CDR2 FQNEAQ. The CDR3 runs 17 residues. CDR3 sequence reads: CASSLAPSGGNTGELFF. The CDR3 DNA follows: TGTGCCAGCAGCTTAGCTCCTAGCGGGGGGAACACCGGGGAGCTGTTTTTT.

The chain is built from TRBV30 and TRBJ1-1, with 8 bases fitting TRBD1. This CDR3 contains 14 residues. The trim removed 5 bases at V and 7 bases at J, leaving 12 bases unmatched. Germline V gene data show CDR1 as GTSNPN and CDR2 as SVGIG (reference sequence). The CDR3 DNA reads as TGTGCCTGGCCGAAGACAGGGGTTTTGGGTGAAGCTTTCTTT. Translated, it gives CAWPKTGVLGEAFF.

The chain joins TRBV9 to TRBJ2-7, with D unclear. Trimming stripped 0 bases from V and 3 bases from J, with 10 bases between. The CDR3 sequence is 14 residues long. Germline CDR1 reads SGDLS; CDR2 reads YYNGEE. The CDR3 region has the DNA TGTGCCAGCAGCGTAGACTCAAGTAACTACGAGCAGTACTTC. It encodes CASSVDSSNYEQYF.

The chain links TRBV28 to TRBJ2-1; 11 bases fit TRBD2. Germline loops: CDR1 MDHEN, CDR2 SYDVKM. CDR3 length equals 16 residues. The V and J ends lost 4 bases and 6 bases, in that order; junction bases with no gene match: 8. This CDR3 reads CASSYDGTSGINEQFF. The CDR3 DNA is TGTGCCAGCAGTTACGACGGGACTAGCGGAATCAATGAGCAGTTCTTC.

This sequence joins TRBV28 and TRBJ1-1; D call uncertain. V was pared by 8 bases and J by 1 base, with 14 bases between. CDR3 length equals 14 residues. Germline assignment: CDR1 MDHEN and CDR2 SYDVKM. CDR3 bases: TGTGCCAGCGGGGAGGGAGCGGGGAACACTGAAGCTTTCTTT. Protein sequence: CASGEGAGNTEAFF.

This clone was found a few times. The genes are TRBV4-3 and TRBJ1-4; D remains unclear. V was clipped by 0 bases and J by 13 bases, with 12 bases between them. CDR1 LGHNA and CDR2 YSLEER come from the germline V gene. There are 13 residues in the CDR3. The CDR3 is CASSQEAGERLFF. The CDR3 DNA reads TGCGCCAGCAGCCAAGAAGCGGGAGAGCGACTGTTTTTT.

The sample holds one count of this clone. This sequence joins TRBV5-6 and TRBJ2-3; a possible D gene is TRBD2 (6 bases). CDR3 size: 15 residues. V was clipped by 1 base and J by 4 bases, with 13 bases between them. Germline loops: CDR1 SGHDT, CDR2 YYEEEE. The CDR3 loop is CASSLMEGIADTQYF. The CDR3 nucleotides read TGTGCCAGCAGCTTGATGGAGGGGATCGCAGATACGCAGTATTTT.

The chain has TRBV7-8 and TRBJ1-3, with 9 nucleotides matching TRBD1. The CDR3 sequence is 16 residues long. The V segment lost 7 bases and the J segment 2 bases; nucleotides outside the gene matches: 9. CDR1 and CDR2 from the germline V gene are SGHVS and FQNEAQ. CDR3 nucleotide sequence: TGTGCCAGCACCCTTCAACAGGGGGCGGCTGGAAACACCATATATTTT. Protein sequence: CASTLQQGAAGNTIYF. Supplemented by reference TRBV7-8 and TRBJ1-3, the full variable domain reads GAGVSQSPRYKVAKRGQDVALRCDPISGHVSLFWYQQALGQGPEFLTYFQNEAQLDKSGLPSDRFFAERPEGSVSTLKIQRTQQEDSAVYLCASTLQQGAAGNTIYFGEGSWLTVV.

This clone showed up many times. This sequence joins TRBV7-9 and TRBJ2-5, with D possibly being TRBD1 (6 bases). This CDR3 is 12 amino acids long. V was pared by 7 bases and J by 4 bases, with 10 bases between. Germline CDR1 reads SEHNR; CDR2 reads FQNEAQ (reference sequence). The CDR3 bases are TGTGCCAGCACCATAGGGGGAGAGACCCAGTACTTC. This sequence encodes CASTIGGETQYF.

The chain employs TRBV28 and TRBJ2-3; 9 bases line up with TRBD2. V was pared by 7 bases and J by 6 bases, with 8 bases of the junction left unmatched. Germline values: CDR1 MDHEN, CDR2 SYDVKM. The CDR3 sequence is 14 residues long. The CDR3 region has the DNA TGTGCCAGCAACTCAGGACTAGCGTGGGATACGCAGTATTTT. It is translated as CASNSGLAWDTQYF.

The sample holds a few counts of this clone. The chain uses TRBV7-3 and TRBJ1-1; 12 nucleotides agree with TRBD1. CDR1 is SGHTA, CDR2 FQGTGA, per germline. The CDR3 consists of 17 residues. Germline trimming cut 0 bases from V and 4 bases from J; bases unmatched to any gene: 6. The CDR3 here is CASSLTGQGARGTEAFF. The CDR3 bases are TGTGCCAGCAGCTTAACGGGACAGGGGGCGAGGGGCACTGAAGCTTTCTTT.

This clone appeared a few times. The rearrangement joins TRBV7-2 to TRBJ1-3; D ambiguous. The germline CDR1 and CDR2 sequences are SGHTA and FQGNSA. The CDR3 totals 15 residues. The germline V and J ends were trimmed by 1 base and 2 bases, with 9 bases remaining between them. CDR3 sequence (DNA): TGTGCCAGCAGCTTAGTAGGAGGGACTGGAAACACCATATATTTT. Residues: CASSLVGGTGNTIYF.

This rearrangement joins TRBV29-1 to TRBJ2-7, with D hard to call. CDR1 SQVTM and CDR2 ANQGSEA come from the germline V gene. CDR3 size: 10 residues. V lost 6 bases, J lost 3 bases, and 6 bases lay in between. The CDR3 DNA follows: TGCAGCGTGGTTAGCTACGAGCAGTACTTC. It encodes CSVVSYEQYF.

The V gene is TRBV19, the J gene TRBJ1-1; 8 bases map to TRBD1. CDR3 length: 13 amino acids. V shed 5 bases and J 6 bases; nucleotides not matched to a gene: 5. The germline V gene has CDR1 LNHDA and CDR2 SQIVND (reference sequence). Here the CDR3 DNA reads TGTGCCAGTAGTTCCCAGGGGGCCTCTGAAGCTTTCTTT. Protein sequence: CASSSQGASEAFF.

This clone has just a few counts. The chain couples TRBV11-1 to TRBJ1-1; D not resolved. The CDR3 is made up of 14 amino acids. With 1 base removed from V and 5 bases from J, the gap between germline ends came to 11 bases. Germline CDR1 SGHAT, CDR2 FQDESV (reference sequence). The CDR3 sequence is CASSLGELGTEAFF. In DNA form, the CDR3 reads TGTGCCAGCAGCTTAGGGGAGTTGGGGACTGAAGCTTTCTTT.

This chain joins TRBV19 and TRBJ2-4; 10 nucleotides match TRBD2. Germline-derived CDR1 and CDR2 are LNHDA and SQIVND (reference sequence). The CDR3 has 18 residues. After removal of 4 bases from V and 7 bases from J, the junction contained 16 bases not matched to a gene. The CDR3 is CASSRPLGASGSQNIQYF. The CDR3 coding sequence is TGTGCCAGTAGTAGGCCCCTAGGTGCTAGCGGGAGTCAGAACATTCAGTACTTC.

This clone was observed a handful of times. This chain links TRBV27 with TRBJ1-5; no firm D call. The V gene lost 7 bases and the J gene lost 2 bases, with 15 bases spanning the gap. Germline lookup yields CDR1 MNHEY and CDR2 SMNVEV (reference sequence). This CDR3 comprises 15 residues. In DNA, the CDR3 is TGTGCCAGCACTTCATTACTCGGGGGCAATCAGCCCCAGCATTTT. It encodes CASTSLLGGNQPQHF.

The chain uses TRBV20-1 and TRBJ2-7; TRBD2 matches at 14 bases. The junction had 8 bases not matched to a gene; V was cut back by 3 bases and J by 4 bases. The CDR3 length is 16 residues. Germline CDR1 DFQATT, CDR2 SNEGSKA (reference sequence). CDR3 DNA: TGCAGTGCTAGTGACGTGGGGACTAGCGGGGGTTACGAGCAGTACTTC. As protein: CSASDVGTSGGYEQYF.

The V call is TRBV12-3 or TRBV12-4, the J call TRBJ1-1, with D perhaps matching TRBD1 (6 bases). There are 12 residues in the CDR3. With 5 bases removed from V and 12 bases from J, the gap between germline ends came to 16 bases. CDR3: CASSPMTGPTFF. In nucleotides, the CDR3 is TGTGCCAGCAGTCCCATGACAGGACCGACTTTCTTT.

The chain recombines TRBV7-3 with TRBJ2-3; no clear D. Trimming removed 5 bases from V and 2 bases from J, with 11 bases in between. Germline V gene sequence: CDR1 SGHTA, CDR2 FQGTGA. This CDR3 is 14 amino acids long. CDR3 protein: CASSPDLTTDTQYF. CDR3 bases: TGTGCCAGCAGCCCCGACTTAACCACAGATACGCAGTATTTT.

The CDR3 nucleotides are TGTGCCAGCACTAAGCCCGCGGGAACCGGGGAGCTGTTTTTT. This sequence encodes CASTKPAGTGELFF. V usage is TRBV6-5 and J usage is TRBJ2-2, with a tentative D call TRBD2 (6 bases). The CDR3 runs to 14 residues. Germline CDR1 and CDR2: MNHEY and SVGAGI. V was shortened by 7 bases and J by 5 bases, with 14 bases between the two germline ends.

This clone occurred a few times. The V and J genes are TRBV28 and TRBJ1-1; D not certain. The germline V and J ends were trimmed by 4 bases and 1 base, with 10 bases remaining between them. There are 14 residues in the CDR3. Germline-derived CDR1 and CDR2 are MDHEN and SYDVKM. Here the CDR3 DNA reads TGTGCCAGCAGTTCCCTATTTGGGAACACTGAAGCTTTCTTT. This translates into CASSSLFGNTEAFF.

Concerning this clone: The sample has other DNA sequences that encode this CDR3 too. This rearrangement joins TRBV10-3 to TRBJ2-3; 11 nucleotides align to TRBD1. The CDR3 length is 15 residues. Per germline, CDR1 ENHRY and CDR2 SYGVKD. V was pared by 7 bases and J by 4 bases, with 7 bases of the junction left unmatched. The CDR3 loop reads CAITPGQGGADTQYF. As DNA, the CDR3 is TGTGCCATCACCCCGGGACAGGGGGGCGCAGATACGCAGTATTTT.